This T cell receptor beta chain was sequenced in a study of blood T cell repertoires in COVID-19. Background on the study: Acute and convalescent COVID-19 samples came from the United States, Italy and Spain.

The sample holds a few counts of this clone. Some clones are missing from TCRdb's copy, which holds only in-frame ones; the method was immunoSEQ multiplex PCR. The repertoire holds fewer than 200,000 clones, with approximately 80% as singletons. Clinical history as reported by participants underpinned cohort assignment. Recovery meant two consecutive negative NP/OP PCR tests, professional clearance, or resolved symptoms. This sequence was found in a man aged 50 to 59 who had recovered from COVID-19. Sequenced sample: PBMCs or T cells enriched from blood (not recorded which).

The CDR3 loop is CAISERQPANSPLHF. CDR3 nucleotides: TGTGCCATCAGTGAAAGACAGCCTGCGAATTCACCCCTCCACTTT. This chain connects TRBV10-3 to TRBJ1-6; maybe TRBD1 (5 bases). V was pared by 3 bases and J by 7 bases, with 13 bases between. The CDR3 spans 15 residues. Germline V gene sequence: CDR1 ENHRY, CDR2 SYGVKD.